This T cell receptor beta chain is drawn from a study of shared clonotypes between healthy human individuals. Whole-study findings and limits: In contrast to clonotypes shared by all four donors, non-shared clonotypes had lower generation probabilities. Generally, naive subsets came out with larger estimated richness than memory subsets.

Turning to this clone: Its target is unknown.

Healthy adults negative for HIV, lacking recent acute infections or vaccinations, served as donors. It was across several immunoSEQ plates that each subset's genomic DNA was evenly split. This table comes from immunoSEQ multiplex PCR, and its TCRdb copy is limited to in-frame clones, with some not included. The profile shows over a million clones, around 98% of them singletons. The CDR3 spans 15 residues. The junction had 3 bases not matched to a gene; V was cut back by 5 bases and J by 2 bases. CDR1 and CDR2 (germline): SGHVS, FQNEAQ. This rearrangement joins TRBV7-8 to TRBJ2-1; TRBD2 aligns across 10 bases. This clonotype was obtained from a man aged 25 to 40 in good health. Sequencing input: naive CD4+ T cells sorted from blood. Subset given: CD45RA+ positively selected. Written as DNA, the CDR3 is TGTGCCAGCAGCCCAGGGACTAGCGCCTACAATGAGCAGTTCTTC. This translates into CASSPGTSAYNEQFF.